The next 32 T cell receptor beta chains were all read from a single sample in a study of T cell repertoires in ileal Crohn's disease. Time point noted: inflamed ileum from the surgical specimen. Only in-frame clones appear in the TCRdb table, and some are missing; sequencing was by immunoSEQ multiplex PCR. Among about 11,000 clones listed, about nine tenths were seen once. Sequenced material: ileal tissue. The receptors shown here come from an adult with Crohn's disease.

The rearrangement links TRBV7-2 to TRBJ1-1, with 9 bases aligning to TRBD1. Germline-derived CDR1 and CDR2 are SGHTA and FQGNSA. The CDR3 covers 17 residues. With V trimmed by 4 bases and J by 0 bases, 9 bases remained unmatched. The DNA of the CDR3 is TGTGCCAGCAGCTCGCCGGGACAGGGTGCAATGAACACTGAAGCTTTCTTT. It yields the protein CASSSPGQGAMNTEAFF.

This chain links TRBV5-1 with TRBJ1-2; D possibly corresponds to TRBD1 (6 bases). V was pared by 0 bases and J by 5 bases, with 14 bases between. This CDR3 is 15 amino acids long. Germline assignment: CDR1 SGHRS and CDR2 YFSETQ. Here the CDR3 reads CASSLGADRGYGYTF. CDR3 bases: TGCGCCAGCAGCTTGGGGGCGGACAGAGGGTATGGCTACACCTTC.

This clone has a single count. The genes are TRBV2 and TRBJ1-4; 7 bases are shared with TRBD1. Trimming removed 3 bases from V and 8 bases from J; junction bases left unmatched: 6. The CDR3 extends over 14 amino acids. CDR1 and CDR2 from the germline V gene are SNHLY and FYNNEI. CDR3 loop: CASSEGQRGEKLFF. In DNA, the CDR3 is TGTGCCAGCAGTGAGGGACAGCGGGGGGAAAAACTGTTTTTT.

Only one count was recorded for this clone. This sequence joins TRBV6-1 and TRBJ1-2, with 7 bases aligning to TRBD1. CDR3 length: 13 amino acids. The V segment lost 6 bases and the J segment 4 bases; nucleotides outside the gene matches: 5. Germline values: CDR1 MNHNS, CDR2 SASEGT. The CDR3 reads CASRGDRLYGYTF. The CDR3 DNA reads TGTGCCAGCAGGGGGGACAGACTCTATGGCTACACCTTC.

The gene calls are TRBV5-6 and TRBJ1-3, with D possibly being TRBD1 (6 bases). CDR1 is SGHDT and CDR2 is YYEEEE in the germline V gene. V shed 5 bases and J shed 0 bases, with 12 bases lying between them. CDR3 length equals 15 residues. CDR3 in DNA: TGTGCCAGCAGTCTGGGGGCTCTCTCTGGAAACACCATATATTTT. Protein: CASSLGALSGNTIYF.

The chain recombines TRBV28 with TRBJ1-1; perhaps TRBD1 as D (6 bases). Trimming shortened V by 7 bases and J by 5 bases, and 20 bases separated the two germline ends. Germline V lookup: CDR1 MDHEN, CDR2 SYDVKM. The CDR3 totals 15 residues. CDR3: CASTQAQGRRTEAFF. The CDR3 DNA reads as TGTGCCAGCACCCAAGCCCAGGGGAGAAGAACTGAAGCTTTCTTT.

The rearrangement joins TRBV18 to TRBJ1-5; 7 nucleotides line up with TRBD1. Trimming at V came to 3 bases and at J to 4 bases, leaving 9 bases not matched to a gene. The CDR3 sequence is 16 residues long. Germline V gives CDR1 KGHSH, CDR2 LQKENI. The CDR3 here is CASSPAGQAPNQPQHF. Here the CDR3 DNA reads TGTGCCAGCTCACCCGCCGGACAGGCTCCAAATCAGCCCCAGCATTTT.

This sequence joins TRBV21-1 and TRBJ2-7; TRBD2, the D gene given by the table, was not confirmed from the DNA. TRBV21-1 is designated a pseudogene. CDR3 length: 17 amino acids. The CDR3 coding sequence is TGTGCCAGCAGCAAAGAAGAGAGGGGGGAGCGGGACTACGAGCAGTACTTC. Translation gives CASSKEERGERDYEQYF.

The rearrangement joins TRBV2 to TRBJ1-2, with unresolved D. V was trimmed by 5 bases and J by 8 bases, leaving 18 bases between them. CDR1 is SNHLY and CDR2 is FYNNEI in the germline V gene. CDR3 length equals 14 residues. The DNA of the CDR3 is TGTGCCAGCAGTCCTCAGCACGGTACTATAGGCTACACCTTC. Encoded protein: CASSPQHGTIGYTF.

On this clone itself: Its ends do not fully match the called genes, so a read error is possible. The chain couples TRBV7-7 to TRBJ1-4; 10 nucleotides agree with TRBD1. The CDR3 has 15 amino acids. Germline lookup yields CDR1 SSHAT and CDR2 FNYEAQ (reference sequence). CDR3 sequence (DNA): TGTGCTAGCAGCCGCGGACAGGGGGTGAAGGAAAAACTGTTTTTT. Amino acid sequence: CASSRGQGVKEKLFF.

This clone was detected only a few times. CDR3 DNA sequence: TGTGCCAGCAGTTACTCGCTAGCGCAAGAGACCCAGTACTTC. As protein: CASSYSLAQETQYF. The gene calls are TRBV6-6 and TRBJ2-5, with D possibly TRBD2 on 6 matching bases. The CDR3 is made up of 14 amino acids. Germline CDR1 and CDR2: MNHNY and SVGAGI (reference sequence). Trimming pared 0 bases from V and 2 bases from J, leaving 7 bases between.

This clone was picked up one time. The chain carries TRBV5-4 and TRBJ1-3, with D perhaps matching TRBD1 (5 bases). Germline lookup yields CDR1 SGHNT and CDR2 YYREEE (reference sequence). The CDR3 runs to 14 residues. Trimming removed 2 bases from V and 2 bases from J, with 8 bases in between. The DNA of the CDR3 is TGTGCCAGCAGCTTCAGAGGGGCTGGAAACACCATATATTTT. Encoded protein: CASSFRGAGNTIYF. Supplemented by reference TRBV5-4 and TRBJ1-3, the full variable domain reads ETGVTQSPTHLIKTRGQQVTLRCSSQSGHNTVSWYQQALGQGPQFIFQYYREEENGRGNFPPRFSGLQFPNYSSELNVNALELDDSALYLCASSFRGAGNTIYFGEGSWLTVV.

The rearrangement joins TRBV29-1 to TRBJ1-1; 8 bases map to TRBD1. This CDR3 comprises 11 residues. Germline lookup yields CDR1 SQVTM and CDR2 ANQGSEA. The CDR3 DNA reads TGCACCTCGGCACAGGGGGTTGAAGCTTTCTTT. Its protein product is CTSAQGVEAFF. The whole variable domain, filled in from reference TRBV29-1 and TRBJ1-1, reads SAVISQKPSRDICQRGTSLTIQCQVDSQVTMMFWYRQQPGQSLTLIATANQGSEATYESGFVIDKFPISRPNLTFSTLTVSNMSPEDSSIYLCTSAQGVEAFFGQGTRLTVV.

The chain recombines TRBV5-1 with TRBJ2-6; D unresolved. CDR1 SGHRS and CDR2 YFSETQ come from the germline V gene. The germline V and J ends were trimmed by 0 bases and 0 bases, with 10 bases remaining between them. CDR3 length equals 17 residues. This CDR3 is CASSLAAVHSGANVLTF. The CDR3 region has the DNA TGCGCCAGCAGCTTGGCCGCAGTGCACTCTGGGGCCAACGTCCTGACTTTC.

This chain links TRBV29-1 with TRBJ1-2; D is possibly TRBD1 (6 bases). This CDR3 spans 14 amino acids. The V end lost 5 bases, the J end lost 2 bases, and 15 bases lay between the germline ends. The germline CDR1 and CDR2 sequences are SQVTM and ANQGSEA. CDR3 residues: CSVSGVPTNYGYTF. The CDR3, as DNA: TGCAGCGTTTCAGGGGTACCGACAAACTATGGCTACACCTTC.

The chain joins TRBV9 to TRBJ1-2; perhaps TRBD1 as D (5 bases). The CDR3 length is 17 residues. V lost 4 bases, J lost 0 bases, and 19 bases lay in between. Germline lookup yields CDR1 SGDLS and CDR2 YYNGEE. This CDR3 is CASSREGQSLSNYGYTF. The CDR3 nucleotides are TGTGCCAGCAGCCGGGAGGGGCAGAGCCTGTCTAACTATGGCTACACCTTC.

In DNA, the CDR3 is TGTGCCAGCAGCTTGGGACCGAGCGATTCCAATTCACCCCTCCACTTT. Protein sequence: CASSLGPSDSNSPLHF. The chain recombines TRBV5-5 with TRBJ1-6; D is undetermined. Trimming took off 0 bases at V and 7 bases at J, with 14 bases between the two ends. The CDR3 runs 16 residues. Germline-derived CDR1 and CDR2 are SGHKS and YYEKEE (reference sequence).

The rearrangement links TRBV20-1 to TRBJ2-1, with 8 bases aligning to TRBD2. There are 11 residues in the CDR3. Per germline, CDR1 DFQATT and CDR2 SNEGSKA (reference sequence). With V trimmed by 7 bases and J by 5 bases, 1 base remained unmatched. The CDR3 DNA is TGCAGTGGCGGGAGGAACAATGAGCAGTTCTTC. As protein: CSGGRNNEQFF.

The V and J genes are TRBV27 and TRBJ1-6; weak D call: TRBD1 (5 bases). The CDR3 extends over 15 amino acids. Trimming removed 6 bases at V and 9 bases at J, with 18 bases between. Per germline, CDR1 MNHEY and CDR2 SMNVEV (reference sequence). The CDR3 region is CASRPLGAGGSPLHF. The CDR3 DNA follows: TGTGCCAGCAGACCTTTAGGGGCTGGGGGTTCACCCCTCCACTTT.

The chain carries TRBV14 and TRBJ1-1; D is uncertain. CDR1 is SGHDN and CDR2 is FVKESK in the germline V gene. The CDR3 is made up of 13 amino acids. V lost 0 bases, J lost 2 bases, and 4 bases lay in between. Here the CDR3 DNA reads TGTGCCAGCAGCCAAGACAGAAACACTGAAGCTTTCTTT. Its translation: CASSQDRNTEAFF.

The chain carries TRBV5-1 and TRBJ1-4; 7 bases map to TRBD1. Germline loops: CDR1 SGHRS, CDR2 YFSETQ. V shed 0 bases, J shed 8 bases, and the junction held 7 bases outside the gene matches. The length of the CDR3 is 15 residues. CDR3 DNA: TGCGCCAGCAGCTTGGTTGGGACAGAGGGCGAAAAACTGTTTTTT. Translating gives CASSLVGTEGEKLFF.

V is TRBV5-1 and J is TRBJ2-7; D gene unclear. CDR3 size: 16 residues. V was cut by 0 bases and J by 1 base, with 14 bases left in between. Germline V gene sequence: CDR1 SGHRS, CDR2 YFSETQ. The CDR3 here is CASSLAPGLGSYEQYV. The CDR3, as DNA: TGCGCCAGCAGCTTGGCTCCAGGTTTGGGTTCCTACGAGCAGTACGTC.

The chain recombines TRBV11-3 with TRBJ1-3; weak D call: TRBD1 (5 bases). The CDR3 loop spans 15 amino acids. Germline lookup yields CDR1 SGHNT and CDR2 YENEEA. V lost 4 bases and J 2 bases, leaving 12 bases between the germline ends. DNA for the CDR3: TGTGCCAGCAGCTCCTCGGGGGTTGCTGGAAACACCATATATTTT. It specifies CASSSSGVAGNTIYF.

The rearrangement uses TRBV7-2 and TRBJ2-2; possibly TRBD2 for D (5 bases). Germline V CDR1 and CDR2: SGHTA, FQGNSA. There are 15 residues in the CDR3. Between the trimmed V and J ends, which lost 0 bases and 3 bases, there was a span of 8 bases. CDR3 sequence: CASSLAGRYTGELFF. The CDR3 DNA is TGTGCCAGCAGCTTAGCGGGGAGATACACCGGGGAGCTGTTTTTT.

The chain is built from TRBV6-5 and TRBJ2-2; D perhaps matches TRBD1 (5 bases). There are 13 residues in the CDR3. The germline gives CDR1 MNHEY, CDR2 SVGAGI. The V gene lost 8 bases and the J gene lost 0 bases, with 7 bases spanning the gap. The CDR3 loop reads CASGRANTGELFF. Here the CDR3 DNA reads TGTGCCAGCGGCAGGGCGAACACCGGGGAGCTGTTTTTT.

This clone is a singleton in its sample. The chain has TRBV6-1 and TRBJ2-6; 8 nucleotides match TRBD2. The V segment lost 3 bases and the J segment 3 bases; nucleotides outside the gene matches: 10. Germline V gene sequence: CDR1 MNHNS, CDR2 SASEGT. The CDR3 spans 18 residues. The CDR3 DNA reads TGTGCCAGCAGTGATCCTAAGGGCGGGAGGAGTGGGGCCAACGTCCTGACTTTC. Translated, it gives CASSDPKGGRSGANVLTF.

This chain joins TRBV6-4 and TRBJ2-1, with D possibly TRBD2 on 5 matching bases. CDR1 is MRHNA and CDR2 is SNTAGT in the germline V gene. V dropped 3 bases and J dropped 14 bases, with 17 bases sitting between them. CDR3 size: 13 residues. The CDR3 region is CASSDELGRREFF. The DNA for the CDR3 is TGTGCCAGCAGTGATGAGTTAGGCCGGCGGGAGTTCTTC.

This clone was counted a single time. Here the CDR3 DNA reads TGTGCCAGCAGCCCCAACGACAGGGAAGTCACTGAAGCTTTCTTT. Translated, it gives CASSPNDREVTEAFF. The rearrangement joins TRBV5-4 to TRBJ1-1; TRBD1 matches at 7 bases. The germline gives CDR1 SGHNT, CDR2 YYREEE (reference sequence). Losses at the gene ends were 4 bases for V and 4 bases for J; bases not matched to a gene: 10. The CDR3 consists of 15 residues.

This chain connects TRBV23-1 to TRBJ1-4; the match to TRBD1 covers 8 bases. TRBV23-1 is identified as an open reading frame with a role that is uncertain. With V trimmed by 2 bases and J by 7 bases, 9 bases remained unmatched. The CDR3 extends over 16 amino acids. CDR3 sequence (DNA): TGCGCCAGCAGTCAAGGCCCGGACAGGGTTCGTGAAAAACTGTTTTTT. Its translation is CASSQGPDRVREKLFF.

The CDR3 region has the DNA TGCGCCAGCAGTACCCTCGGGGAGACGCAGTATTTT. It encodes CASSTLGETQYF. V is TRBV5-1 and J is TRBJ2-3; weak D call: TRBD2 (5 bases). Germline CDR1 and CDR2: SGHRS and YFSETQ. V was pared by 5 bases and J by 9 bases, with 13 bases between. The CDR3 spans 12 residues. Full variable domain (rest looked up from reference TRBV5-1 and TRBJ2-3): KAGVTQTPRYLIKTRGQQVTLSCSPISGHRSVSWYQQTPGQGLQFLFEYFSETQRNKGNFPGRFSGRQFSNSRSEMNVSTLELGDSALYLCASSTLGETQYFGPGTRLTVL.

In the case of this clone: Its ends do not fully match the called genes, so a read error is possible. This sample also contains other DNA sequences that code for the same CDR3. This chain links TRBV5-4 with TRBJ2-7; possible D gene TRBD2, 5 bases. The germline gives CDR1 SGHNT, CDR2 YYREEE (reference sequence). The CDR3 sequence is 13 residues long. Here the CDR3 reads CASSFATRDEQYF. Written as DNA, the CDR3 is TGCGCCAGCAGCTTCGCCACTAGAGACGAGCAGTACTTC. Together with reference TRBV5-4 and TRBJ2-7, the CDR3 gives the full variable domain: ETGVTQSPTHLIKTRGQQVTLRCSSQSGHNTVSWYQQALGQGPQFIFQYYREEENGRGNFPPRFSGLQFPNYSSELNVNALELDDSALYLCASSFATRDEQYFGPGTRLTVT.

The chain joins TRBV10-3 to TRBJ2-7, with 8 positions matching TRBD1. This CDR3 has 13 residues. J was trimmed by 2 bases and V by 8 bases; bases with no gene match: 5. From germline, CDR1 is ENHRY and CDR2 SYGVKD. In DNA form, the CDR3 reads TGTGCCATCTCCGGGACAGGCGCCTACGAGCAGTACGTC. Its protein is CAISGTGAYEQYV.